This T cell receptor (beta chain) was profiled in a study of blood T cell repertoires in COVID-19. Study background: Spain, Italy and the United States supplied samples that represented acute and convalescent COVID-19. Nucleic acid was either cDNA or gDNA, and it came from T cells, B-cell-depleted T cells, or PBMCs.

Methods used by the authors: Estimation of nucleated cell counts relied on the amplification of reference gene primers. Libraries were prepared by immunoSEQ multiplex PCR; TCRdb keeps only in-frame clonotypes and omits some of them. Clonal size and the V and J genes are those of that table, whereas D and trimming came from the DNA. The sample includes roughly 300,000 clones, around 87% of them seen just once. Trimming stripped 6 bases from V and 2 bases from J, with 12 bases between. The CDR3 contains 14 residues. Germline-derived CDR1 and CDR2 are SNHLY and FYNNEI. Sequencing was carried out using peripheral blood. This receptor was taken from a woman in her forties or fifties who had recovered from COVID-19. The rearrangement joins TRBV2 to TRBJ2-3; weak D call: TRBD1 (5 bases). The CDR3 DNA reads TGTGCCAGCAGCCCCGACAGAAACACAGATACGCAGTATTTT. Its translation is CASSPDRNTDTQYF. Supplemented by reference TRBV2 and TRBJ2-3, the full variable domain reads EPEVTQTPSHQVTQMGQEVILRCVPISNHLYFYWYRQILGQKVEFLVSFYNNEISEKSEIFDDQFSVERPDGSNFTLKIRSTKLEDSAMYFCASSPDRNTDTQYFGPGTRLTVL.